These 27 T cell receptor beta chains came from one sample sequenced in a study of blood T cell repertoires in COVID-19. TCRdb's table, derived via immunoSEQ multiplex PCR, lists solely in-frame clones and lacks some. The sample yields roughly 200,000 clones, roughly 89% seen once. The source material was peripheral blood. The source of these receptors is a man aged 35-49 years with acute or convalescent COVID-19.

The chain is built from TRBV11-2 and TRBJ2-7; TRBD1 agrees at 8 bases. Germline V gene data show CDR1 as SGHAT and CDR2 as FQNNGV. Trimming at V came to 0 bases and at J to 10 bases, leaving 8 bases not matched to a gene. The CDR3 loop spans 14 amino acids. The DNA of the CDR3 is TGTGCCAGCAGCTTAGATCGGAAGACAGGGGCACAGTACTTC. This codes for CASSLDRKTGAQYF.

J is TRBJ1-3 and V is TRBV28; tentative D call: TRBD1 (5 bases). V lost 3 bases and J lost 0, with 9 bases in between. The length of the CDR3 is 15 residues. The germline V gene has CDR1 MDHEN and CDR2 SYDVKM. The CDR3 region is CASSFYRSSGNTIYF. The CDR3, as DNA: TGTGCCAGCAGTTTTTACAGGAGCTCTGGAAACACCATATATTTT. The full variable domain, rest sourced from reference TRBV28 and TRBJ1-3, is DVKVTQSSRYLVKRTGEKVFLECVQDMDHENMFWYRQDPGLGLRLIYFSYDVKMKEKGDIPEGYSVSREKKERFSLILESASTNQTSMYLCASSFYRSSGNTIYFGEGSWLTVV.

The chain has TRBV5-1 and TRBJ2-6, with D unresolved. This CDR3 contains 17 residues. Looked up from germline, CDR1 is SGHRS and CDR2 is YFSETQ. Trimming cost V 1 base and J 0 bases, with 11 bases left between them. The CDR3: CASSLIPESSGANVLTF. The CDR3 DNA reads TGCGCCAGCAGCTTGATACCGGAGAGCTCTGGGGCCAACGTCCTGACTTTC.

This rearrangement joins TRBV28 to TRBJ2-7; unclear D gene. This CDR3 has 14 amino acids. Germline CDR1 and CDR2: MDHEN and SYDVKM. V gave up 4 bases and J gave up 4 bases, with 14 bases separating them. The CDR3 reads CASSSLGSTYEQYF. In DNA, the CDR3 is TGTGCCAGCAGTTCCCTGGGCTCGACGTACGAGCAGTACTTC.

This clone was recorded only once. DNA for the CDR3: TGTGCCAGCAGGGGTCAGGTGGAGACCCAGTACTTC. It translates to CASRGQVETQYF. This chain links TRBV2 with TRBJ2-5, with D hard to call. V was trimmed by 6 bases and J by 5 bases, leaving 10 bases between them. The length of the CDR3 is 12 residues. Germline values: CDR1 SNHLY, CDR2 FYNNEI.

This chain uses TRBV6-1 with TRBJ2-2, with D possibly being TRBD2 (7 bases). The length of the CDR3 is 17 residues. Germline CDR1 reads MNHNS; CDR2 reads SASEGT. Trimming cost V 2 bases and J 7 bases, with 20 bases left between them. The CDR3 is CASSEILGGARIGELFF. CDR3 bases: TGTGCCAGCAGTGAAATATTAGGGGGGGCCAGGATCGGGGAGCTGTTTTTT.

The CDR3 spells CASSYGRARETQYF. The CDR3 DNA reads as TGTGCCAGCAGCTATGGGAGGGCGAGAGAGACCCAGTACTTC. This rearrangement joins TRBV6-5 to TRBJ2-5, with TRBD2 matching 7 bases. The ends lost 6 bases at V and 4 bases at J; junction bases unmatched: 8. This CDR3 spans 14 amino acids. Germline assignment: CDR1 MNHEY and CDR2 SVGAGI.

V usage is TRBV10-2 and J usage is TRBJ2-7; D is undetermined. This CDR3 region has 14 residues. V was trimmed by 4 bases and J by 0 bases, leaving 10 bases between them. Germline V lookup: CDR1 WSHSY, CDR2 SAAADI. The CDR3 spells CASSVQLSSYEQYF. CDR3 in DNA: TGCGCCAGCAGTGTACAGCTAAGCTCCTACGAGCAGTACTTC.

The chain employs TRBV5-1 and TRBJ2-6; D might be TRBD2 (5 bases). The length of the CDR3 is 17 residues. Germline CDR1 and CDR2: SGHRS and YFSETQ. V was pared by 4 bases and J by 2 bases, with 16 bases between. CDR3 DNA: TGCGCCAGCAGCCGACTATCTGACGGGGCTGGGGCCAACGTCCTGACTTTC. It specifies CASSRLSDGAGANVLTF.

The J gene is TRBJ1-4, the V gene TRBV7-9, with a weak D call TRBD1 (6 bases). The germline CDR1 and CDR2 sequences are SEHNR and FQNEAQ (reference sequence). Trimming removed 5 bases from V and 5 bases from J, with 12 bases in between. The CDR3 is 14 amino acids. DNA of the CDR3: TGTGCCAGCAGCCGCGGACAGACGAATGAAAAACTGTTTTTT. Translated, it gives CASSRGQTNEKLFF.

V and J are TRBV9 and TRBJ2-3, with D hard to call. Trimming pared 2 bases from V and 2 bases from J, leaving 9 bases between. Looked up from germline, CDR1 is SGDLS and CDR2 is YYNGEE. The CDR3 length is 14 residues. The CDR3 reads CASSVSRNTDTQYF. The CDR3 coding sequence is TGTGCCAGCAGCGTTTCTAGAAACACAGATACGCAGTATTTT. Full variable domain (remainder filled in from reference TRBV9 and TRBJ2-3): DSGVTQTPKHLITATGQRVTLRCSPRSGDLSVYWYQQSLDQGLQFLIQYYNGEERAKGNILERFSAQQFPDLHSELNLSSLELGDSALYFCASSVSRNTDTQYFGPGTRLTVL.

The V call is TRBV12-5, the J call TRBJ2-1, with TRBD1 matching 7 bases. The CDR3 sequence is 14 residues long. Germline V gene lookup returns CDR1 LGHNT and CDR2 FRNRAP. V was clipped by 7 bases and J by 3 bases; unmatched bases: 6. Here the CDR3 reads CASAPGQFYNEQFF. The CDR3 DNA follows: TGTGCTAGTGCCCCGGGACAGTTCTACAATGAGCAGTTCTTC.

The chain joins TRBV7-2 to TRBJ2-5, with 10 nucleotides matching TRBD1. After removal of 4 bases from V and 2 bases from J, the junction contained 4 bases not matched to a gene. The germline gives CDR1 SGHTA, CDR2 FQGNSA. The CDR3 runs 15 residues. CDR3 in amino acids: CASSSDRGKQETQYF. CDR3 coding DNA: TGTGCCAGCAGCTCGGACAGGGGGAAACAAGAGACCCAGTACTTC.

The chain combines TRBV13 with TRBJ1-2, with 8 positions matching TRBD1. From germline, CDR1 is PRHDT and CDR2 FYEKMQ (reference sequence). CDR3 size: 15 residues. V shed 2 bases, J shed 4 bases, and the junction held 6 bases outside the gene matches. As DNA, the CDR3 is TGTGCCAGCAGCTTAATGGACAGGGTCGGCTATGGCTACACCTTC. Translated: CASSLMDRVGYGYTF.

The sample holds one count of this clone. J is TRBJ2-1 and V is TRBV28; the match to TRBD2 covers 11 bases. The V gene's germline CDR1 is MDHEN and CDR2 SYDVKM. The CDR3 runs 19 residues. V gave up 4 bases and J gave up 4 bases; unmatched junction bases: 15. The CDR3 DNA reads as TGTGCCAGCAGTTCTCCCGAGGGTTTAGCGGGGGGGCGTTACAATGAGCAGTTCTTC. As protein: CASSSPEGLAGGRYNEQFF.

The V call is TRBV24-1, the J call TRBJ2-1; 7 bases align to TRBD2. J lost 4 bases, V lost 3 bases, and 5 bases had no gene match. Germline CDR1 reads KGHDR; CDR2 reads SFDVKD. The CDR3 totals 15 residues. CDR3 protein: CATSDPQRDYNEQFF. The CDR3 DNA follows: TGTGCCACCAGTGATCCCCAGCGGGATTACAATGAGCAGTTCTTC.

The gene calls are TRBV3-1 (or the pseudogene TRBV3-2) and TRBJ2-5, with 7 bases matching TRBD1. The V and J ends lost 2 bases and 2 bases, in that order; junction bases with no gene match: 5. CDR1 is LGHDT and CDR2 is YNNKEL in the germline V gene (reference sequence). This CDR3 comprises 15 residues. The CDR3 bases are TGTGCCAGCAGCCAACTTGACAGGGCGCAAGAGACCCAGTACTTC. Its translation: CASSQLDRAQETQYF.

The rearrangement joins TRBV10-3 to TRBJ1-1; no definite D call. The CDR3 covers 14 residues. Germline V gene lookup returns CDR1 ENHRY and CDR2 SYGVKD. V lost 7 bases and J lost 6, with 18 bases in between. The CDR3 loop reads CAIKEIGMEAEAFF. Written as DNA, the CDR3 is TGTGCCATCAAGGAGATAGGAATGGAGGCTGAAGCTTTCTTT.

The V and J genes are TRBV5-1 and TRBJ1-1; 7 positions agree with TRBD1. The germline gives CDR1 SGHRS, CDR2 YFSETQ. The CDR3 covers 15 residues. V was pared by 1 base and J by 5 bases, with 8 bases of the junction left unmatched. The CDR3 DNA sequence: TGCGCCAGCAGCTTGAGACAGGGTTCGAGTACTGAAGCTTTCTTT. Encoded protein: CASSLRQGSSTEAFF. The complete variable domain, with remaining parts taken from reference TRBV5-1 and TRBJ1-1, reads KAGVTQTPRYLIKTRGQQVTLSCSPISGHRSVSWYQQTPGQGLQFLFEYFSETQRNKGNFPGRFSGRQFSNSRSEMNVSTLELGDSALYLCASSLRQGSSTEAFFGQGTRLTVV.

This clone was recorded a few times. An end of the junction does not agree with germline; a read error may underlie this. J is TRBJ2-7 and V is TRBV4-1; 8 bases match TRBD1. This CDR3 is 13 amino acids long. Per germline, CDR1 MGHRA and CDR2 YSYEKL. The CDR3 loop is CASSQDEGRTGCF. The CDR3 DNA reads as TGCGCCAGCAGCCAAGATGAGGGTAGGACAGGGTGCTTC.

The V call is TRBV3-1 (or the pseudogene TRBV3-2), the J call TRBJ2-1, with 10 bases aligning to TRBD2. The CDR3 spans 15 residues. J lost 6 bases, V lost 3 bases, and 5 bases had no gene match. CDR1 is LGHDT, CDR2 YNNKEL, per germline (reference sequence). CDR3 in amino acids: CASSHLAGAINEQFF. The CDR3 nucleotides read TGTGCCAGCAGCCACCTAGCGGGGGCCATCAATGAGCAGTTCTTC.

The gene calls are TRBV11-2 and TRBJ1-1; D may be TRBD1 (5 bases). V was shortened by 0 bases and J by 5 bases, with 16 bases between the two germline ends. This CDR3 has 16 residues. The germline V gene has CDR1 SGHAT and CDR2 FQNNGV. The CDR3 reads CASSLDFSRGRTEAFF. DNA for the CDR3: TGTGCCAGCAGCTTAGATTTCAGTCGGGGGAGGACTGAAGCTTTCTTT.

The V call is TRBV7-2, the J call TRBJ1-2; unclear D gene. Per germline, CDR1 SGHTA and CDR2 FQGNSA. With 1 base removed from V and 6 bases from J, the gap between germline ends came to 15 bases. The CDR3 spans 15 residues. The CDR3 loop is CASSLVGGVEHGYTF. For the CDR3, the DNA is TGTGCCAGCAGCTTAGTTGGCGGGGTTGAGCATGGCTACACCTTC. Full variable domain (outside the CDR3, taken from reference TRBV7-2 and TRBJ1-2): GAGVSQSPSNKVTEKGKDVELRCDPISGHTALYWYRQSLGQGLEFLIYFQGNSAPDKSGLPSDRFSAERTGGSVSTLTIQRTQQEDSAVYLCASSLVGGVEHGYTFGSGTRLTVV.

This clone appeared a few times. V usage is TRBV6-1 and J usage is TRBJ2-2; no clear D gene. V was trimmed by 8 bases and J by 1 base, leaving 8 bases between them. The CDR3 runs 13 residues. Germline values: CDR1 MNHNS, CDR2 SASEGT. The CDR3 DNA is TGTGCCAGCGTCCCGGTGAACACCGGGGAGCTGTTTTTT. Translation: CASVPVNTGELFF.

CDR3 DNA: TGCGCCAGCAGCTTGCAGGTCGCGGGGGGGCCCTACGAGCAGTACTTC. Translation gives CASSLQVAGGPYEQYF. The chain joins TRBV5-1 to TRBJ2-7; 9 bases map to TRBD2. The CDR3 length is 16 residues. The germline gives CDR1 SGHRS, CDR2 YFSETQ. The trim removed 1 base at V and 2 bases at J, leaving 7 bases unmatched.

This clone showed up just once. The chain employs TRBV12-3 or TRBV12-4 and TRBJ2-1, with D unresolved. Trimming shortened V by 3 bases and J by 5 bases, and 5 bases separated the two germline ends. This CDR3 spans 12 amino acids. The CDR3 sequence: CASSFSDNEQFF. DNA for the CDR3: TGTGCCAGCAGTTTCTCTGACAATGAGCAGTTCTTC.

The V gene is TRBV2, the J gene TRBJ1-5; perhaps TRBD1 as D (5 bases). CDR1 is SNHLY, CDR2 FYNNEI, per germline. V lost 8 bases, J lost 0 bases, and 23 bases lay in between. The CDR3 has 18 amino acids. The CDR3 DNA reads as TGTGCCAGCGGGAAAGGGGCCCCAAAGCTCTATAGCAATCAGCCCCAGCATTTT. Translated: CASGKGAPKLYSNQPQHF.